This T cell receptor (beta chain) was documented in a study of human T cells and chemical hapten exposure. Study-level information: The sensitizer, 2% DPC, was used on 2 cm by 2 cm of upper inner arm skin.

The study's library attached unique molecular identifiers to single cDNA molecules. In the study's own analysis: A typical sample had roughly 87,000 TCRs, with about 23,224 to 700,000 overall. TCRdb recomputed calls from the RACE reads with MiXCR, one row per CDR3 protein. The V and J calls shown here were made by TCRdb, not taken from the authors' results. The sample has more than 80,000 distinct CDR3 sequences, 10% seen once. Sample time point: patch test 2, 6 weeks after DPC sensitization. Regarding treatment: therapeutic diphenylcyclopropenone sensitization with weekly scalp DPC. People who gave samples had alopecia, were 18 to 70 years old, and were suitable for DPC. The V gene lost 5 bases and the J gene lost 0 bases, with 17 bases spanning the gap. This CDR3 has 16 residues. Germline CDR1 and CDR2: MNHEY and SMNVEV (reference sequence). This clonotype was detected many times.

The chain has TRBV27 and TRBJ2-7; D is ambiguous. This TCR was sampled from a woman in her forties or fifties with alopecia areata. Some clones in this sample may be carry-over from other donors' samples. This specimen was whole blood, taken in connection with sensitization to the hapten diphenylcyclopropenone (DPC). DNA of the CDR3: TGTGCCAGCAGTGGAATAGGGCAGTTAATCTCCTACGAGCAGTACTTC. This codes for CASSGIGQLISYEQYF.